The source of this TCR beta chain is a study of OX40 agonist ivuxolimab in advanced cancers. Study summary: The study reported partial responses in three patients: one hepatocellular carcinoma, two cutaneous melanoma. The study's findings and limits: Blood T cells, both CD4+ and CD8+, expanded clonally by week 6 at 0.1 to 3.0 mg/kg.

This clone was detected once. Its antigen is currently unknown. CDR3 size: 12 residues. The V end lost 4 bases, the J end lost 8 bases, and 11 bases lay between the germline ends. Germline values: CDR1 LNHNV, CDR2 YYDKDF (reference sequence). The method was immunoSEQ multiplex PCR; TCRdb's version includes in-frame clones alone and lacks a portion of them. This sample has about 36,000 clones, with about four fifths found just once. Blood specimens came from baseline, cycle 4 day 1, and cycle 7 day 1. The gene calls are TRBV15 and TRBJ1-2, with a possible D match to TRBD1 (6 bases). The sample in question was CD4+ or CD8+ T cells sorted from blood, obtained in a trial of the OX40 agonist ivuxolimab. The sequence derives from an adult with an advanced solid tumor such as melanoma, head and neck, liver or kidney cancer. The CDR3 DNA is TGTGCCACCAGCATGACAGGCATCGGCTACACCTTC. Translating it yields CATSMTGIGYTF. Together with reference TRBV15 and TRBJ1-2, the CDR3 gives the full variable domain: DAMVIQNPRYQVTQFGKPVTLSCSQTLNHNVMYWYQQKSSQAPKLLFHYYDKDFNNEADTPDNFQSRRPNTSFCFLDIRSPGLGDTAMYLCATSMTGIGYTFGSGTRLTVV.